This note documents a single TCR beta chain sequence. What it binds is not known. The V gene's germline CDR1 is MNHEY and CDR2 SMNVEV (reference sequence). This CDR3 contains 12 residues. V shed 7 bases and J shed 0 bases, with 6 bases lying between them. This specimen belongs to a study of yellow fever vaccine responses in identical twins. Notes on the study in general: Twins reportedly showed a vaccine T cell response that seemed partly convergent and partly personalized.

TCRdb reprocessed the RT-PCR reads via MiXCR and lists one record per CDR3 protein. Of roughly 17,000 distinct CDR3 sequences listed, less than 70% are singletons. This chain uses TRBV27 with TRBJ1-1; D unresolved. The sequences come from T cells from blood (PBMCs), unsorted or a sorted subset (not recorded which), collected before or after yellow fever vaccination (not recorded which). The TCR sequence derives from a woman aged 18-35 years who received the yellow fever vaccine. In DNA, the CDR3 is TGTGCCAGCATATGGGTGAACACTGAAGCTTTCTTT. Its translation: CASIWVNTEAFF.